Shown below are 28 T cell receptor beta chains from a single sample sequenced in a study of blood T cells in healthy people across ages. Primed by a sample-barcoded 5' primer and a J-beta primer mix, a second PCR proceeded for roughly 7 to 11 cycles. Each CDR3 protein gets one entry after TCRdb re-called the 5' RACE reads with MiXCR. The table has some 1.4 million distinct CDR3 sequences, around 39% seen once. Sequenced material: blood. These receptors originate from a woman in her late teens or twenties in good health.

J is TRBJ2-7 and V is TRBV20-1; D ambiguous. Trimming removed 7 bases from V and 7 bases from J, with 14 bases in between. CDR3 size: 11 residues. The germline CDR1 and CDR2 sequences are DFQATT and SNEGSKA (reference sequence). CDR3 coding DNA: TGCAGTGTACCCAGTTCGGTTGAGCAGTACTTC. Its protein product is CSVPSSVEQYF.

In nucleotides, the CDR3 is TGCAGTGCACCTACTACCTACGAGCAGTACTTC. Residues: CSAPTTYEQYF. This chain joins TRBV20-1 and TRBJ2-4; D remains unclear. TRBJ2-7 explains the end of the DNA better; the J call may be wrong. The CDR3 loop spans 11 amino acids. Germline CDR1 is DFQATT and CDR2 is SNEGSKA (reference sequence).

The chain links TRBV2 to TRBJ2-7; D is unclear. Trimming took off 3 bases at V and 10 bases at J, with 16 bases between the two ends. The CDR3 is made up of 13 amino acids. Germline assignment: CDR1 SNHLY and CDR2 FYNNEI. CDR3 region: CASSDPPPETQYF. In DNA, the CDR3 is TGTGCCAGCAGTGACCCCCCTCCCGAGACTCAGTACTTC.

The chain recombines TRBV12-3 or TRBV12-4 with TRBJ2-3; 9 bases are a match to TRBD2. This CDR3 has 15 residues. The V gene end was trimmed by 1 base and the J gene end by 14 bases; junction bases not matched to a gene: 13. The CDR3 coding sequence is TGTGCCAGCAGTTTAGGGGGCGGGACTAGCCCACGCCCGTATTTT. Protein: CASSLGGGTSPRPYF.

The chain employs TRBV29-1 and TRBJ2-1; 11 bases are a match to TRBD1. V gave up 7 bases and J gave up 6 bases; unmatched junction bases: 11. The CDR3 loop spans 15 amino acids. Germline V gene data show CDR1 as SQVTM and CDR2 as ANQGSEA. In nucleotides, the CDR3 is TGCAGCGGCTTAGGCGGGACAGGGGGGGTCAATGAGCAGTTCTTC. This sequence encodes CSGLGGTGGVNEQFF.

The table lists this clonotype with a few counts. The chain joins TRBV28 to TRBJ1-2; D possibly corresponds to TRBD1 (6 bases). The CDR3 is 13 residues long. Germline-derived CDR1 and CDR2 are MDHEN and SYDVKM. V was trimmed by 6 bases and J by 7 bases, leaving 15 bases between them. The CDR3 nucleotides are TGTGCCAGCAGCCACTTGGGGGGGCCTGGCTACACCTTC. Amino acid sequence: CASSHLGGPGYTF.

There are a few counts of this clonotype. CDR3 protein: CASSGRQGGNEQFF. CDR3 in DNA: TGCGCCAGCAGCGGAAGACAGGGGGGGAATGAGCAGTTCTTC. V is TRBV5-1 and J is TRBJ2-1, with TRBD1 matching 9 bases. The CDR3 is 14 residues long. The germline V gene encodes CDR1 SGHRS and CDR2 YFSETQ. Trimming at V came to 4 bases and at J to 7 bases, leaving 6 bases not matched to a gene.

This clonotype has more than one count but fewer than ten. The J gene is TRBJ2-7, the V gene TRBV27, with 9 bases that match TRBD1. Trimming removed 5 bases from V and 6 bases from J; junction bases left unmatched: 5. This CDR3 region has 13 residues. Germline V gene sequence: CDR1 MNHEY, CDR2 SMNVEV (reference sequence). CDR3 DNA sequence: TGTGCCAGCAGTGGGACAGGGCGTCGCGAGCAGTACTTC. Protein: CASSGTGRREQYF.

Concerning this clonotype: At one end, the junction sequence differs from germline, possibly due to a read error. The chain uses TRBV7-9 and TRBJ1-5; D ambiguous. CDR1 and CDR2 (germline): SEHNR, FQNEAQ (reference sequence). The CDR3 loop spans 14 amino acids. This CDR3 is CASSLEVASQPQHF. The DNA for the CDR3 is TGCGCCAGCAGCTTAGAGGTCGCAAGTCAGCCCCAGCATTTT.

In this sample, this clonotype turned up a few times. This chain links TRBV12-3 or TRBV12-4 with TRBJ2-3; possibly TRBD2 for D (6 bases). This CDR3 is 16 amino acids long. The V and J ends lost 5 bases and 3 bases respectively, with 18 bases between them. CDR3 in amino acids: CASSPRDSPATDTQYF. The CDR3 DNA reads as TGTGCCAGCAGTCCCAGGGACTCCCCAGCGACAGATACGCAGTATTTT.

DNA of the CDR3: TGCAGTGCTAGAGATGGCAGCGGGAGGACAGATACGCAGTATTTT. This gives the protein CSARDGSGRTDTQYF. This rearrangement joins TRBV20-1 to TRBJ2-3, with 9 nucleotides matching TRBD2. CDR1 is DFQATT and CDR2 is SNEGSKA in the germline V gene (reference sequence). The trim removed 0 bases at V and 3 bases at J, leaving 4 bases unmatched. The CDR3 sequence is 15 residues long.

This chain links TRBV3-1 with TRBJ2-3; 9 bases match TRBD2. CDR3 size: 15 residues. Trimming took 4 bases from V and 4 from J; bases not matched to a gene: 6. Looked up from germline, CDR1 is LGHDT and CDR2 is YNNKEL (reference sequence). The CDR3 is CASSLKAGGSDTQYF. The CDR3 coding sequence is TGTGCCAGCAGCCTTAAGGCGGGAGGGTCAGATACGCAGTATTTT.

This chain connects TRBV4-1 to TRBJ2-7, with D maybe TRBD1 (7 bases). The end of the DNA is better explained by TRBJ2-5, so the J call may be wrong. The CDR3 covers 13 residues. Germline CDR1 is MGHRA and CDR2 is YSYEKL. CDR3 in DNA: TGCGCCAGCAGCGCCGGGACAGCGGGGACCCAGTACTTC. Protein sequence: CASSAGTAGTQYF.

The chain combines TRBV6-1 with TRBJ2-5; tentative D call: TRBD2 (6 bases). Germline values: CDR1 MNHNS, CDR2 SASEGT. V lost 5 bases, J lost 11 bases, and 15 bases lay in between. The CDR3 runs 12 residues. The CDR3 region is CASSLRDSRQYF. CDR3 nucleotide sequence: TGTGCCAGCAGTCTTCGGGACTCTAGACAGTACTTC.

Only a few counts were recorded for this clonotype. V usage is TRBV3-1 and J usage is TRBJ1-2; D might be TRBD1 (6 bases). Germline CDR1 and CDR2: LGHDT and YNNKEL (reference sequence). CDR3 length equals 13 residues. With 0 bases removed from V and 7 bases from J, the gap between germline ends came to 9 bases. CDR3 DNA sequence: TGTGCCAGCAGCCAAGAAGGGGGGACTGGCTACACCTTC. It codes for CASSQEGGTGYTF.

The V gene is TRBV20-1, the J gene TRBJ1-2; TRBD1 might be the D (5 bases). The CDR3 runs to 13 residues. From germline, CDR1 is DFQATT and CDR2 SNEGSKA (reference sequence). V was shortened by 4 bases and J by 5 bases, with 14 bases between the two germline ends. The CDR3 here is CSATRGDDYGYTF. The CDR3 DNA is TGCAGTGCTACGCGGGGGGACGATTATGGCTACACCTTC.

Of note for this clonotype: A much larger clonotype is one base distant, so this may be a read error. The chain has TRBV29-1 and TRBJ2-7; unclear D gene. With the DNA end fitting TRBJ2-5 better, the J assignment may be wrong. Germline assignment: CDR1 SQVTM and CDR2 ANQGSEA. The CDR3 is 14 residues long. The CDR3 loop is CSVEWADPQKTQYF. CDR3 nucleotide sequence: TGCAGCGTCGAATGGGCGGATCCTCAAAAGACCCAGTACTTC.

V and J are TRBV5-1 and TRBJ2-1; 9 positions match TRBD1. The V and J ends lost 4 bases and 3 bases, in that order; junction bases with no gene match: 5. CDR3 size: 15 residues. Germline V gives CDR1 SGHRS, CDR2 YFSETQ. Written as DNA, the CDR3 is TGCGCCAGCAGCGCCCGGGACAGGGACTACAATGAGCAGTTCTTC. This codes for CASSARDRDYNEQFF.

This clonotype has more than one count but fewer than ten. The chain couples TRBV12-3 or TRBV12-4 to TRBJ2-1; 13 positions match TRBD2. Losses at the gene ends were 5 bases for V and 4 bases for J; bases not matched to a gene: 8. The CDR3 length is 17 residues. The CDR3 spells CASSGWTSGRRYNEQFF. The CDR3 coding sequence is TGTGCCAGCAGTGGATGGACTAGCGGGAGACGTTACAATGAGCAGTTCTTC.

This clonotype was observed a handful of times. The chain employs TRBV7-3 and TRBJ2-5, with D possibly being TRBD1 (6 bases). The J call may be mistaken, given a closer DNA end match to TRBJ2-7. The CDR3 sequence is 13 residues long. CDR1 is SGHTA and CDR2 is FQGTGA in the germline V gene. As DNA, the CDR3 is TGTGCCAGCAGCCAAAATGGACAGAACGAGCAGTACTTC. It yields the protein CASSQNGQNEQYF.

The rearrangement links TRBV11-2 to TRBJ2-7; D perhaps matches TRBD2 (7 bases). The V and J ends lost 4 bases and 1 base respectively, with 23 bases between them. The CDR3 has 18 amino acids. Germline loops: CDR1 SGHAT, CDR2 FQNNGV. CDR3 in DNA: TGTGCCAGCAGCTCGTTTTTCAGCGGGGACAAATTTTCCTACGAGCAGTACTTC. Encoded protein: CASSSFFSGDKFSYEQYF.

This clonotype showed up just once. This chain connects TRBV3-1 to TRBJ1-6, with 9 positions matching TRBD1. This CDR3 contains 15 residues. V lost 8 bases, J lost 4 bases, and 6 bases stayed unmatched. Germline CDR1 is LGHDT and CDR2 is YNNKEL (reference sequence). Written as DNA, the CDR3 is TGTGCCAGCGAGGGGACAGGGCTTTATAATTCACCCCTCCACTTT. Residues: CASEGTGLYNSPLHF.

V and J are TRBV6-1 and TRBJ2-1; maybe TRBD1 (5 bases). Germline loops: CDR1 MNHNS, CDR2 SASEGT. The V end was cut by 0 bases, the J end by 4 bases, with 10 bases between. The CDR3 consists of 15 residues. CDR3 nucleotide sequence: TGTGCCAGCAGTGAAGCGCCGACAGATTACAATGAGCAGTTCTTC. The encoded protein is CASSEAPTDYNEQFF.

The genes are TRBV7-3 and TRBJ2-5, with 7 bases lining up with TRBD2. The DNA end is more similar to TRBJ2-7, so the J call may be wrong. In germline, CDR1 is SGHTA, CDR2 FQGTGA. The CDR3 loop spans 15 amino acids. The CDR3 bases are TGTGCCAGCAGCCCTAAGTCGGGGGGAAGGGACGAGCAGTACTTC. Protein sequence: CASSPKSGGRDEQYF.

DNA for the CDR3: TGTGCCATCAGTGAGCCCGGTCAGGGCACCGGGGAGCTGTTTTTT. It is translated as CAISEPGQGTGELFF. V usage is TRBV10-3 and J usage is TRBJ2-2; D is possibly TRBD1 (5 bases). V was shortened by 2 bases and J by 4 bases, with 11 bases between the two germline ends. CDR3 size: 15 residues. Germline V gene data show CDR1 as ENHRY and CDR2 as SYGVKD.

This clonotype has just a few counts. This rearrangement joins TRBV2 to TRBJ2-5, with TRBD2 identical over 12 bases. V lost 3 bases, J lost 6 bases, and 5 bases stayed unmatched. This CDR3 spans 15 amino acids. The V gene's germline CDR1 is SNHLY and CDR2 FYNNEI. The CDR3 sequence is CASSETTSGRQTQYF. CDR3 nucleotide sequence: TGTGCCAGCAGTGAGACGACTAGCGGGAGACAGACCCAGTACTTC.

V gene TRBV6-6 combines with J gene TRBJ1-2; the D gene is possibly TRBD1 (6 bases). The CDR3 runs 13 residues. Trimming pared 7 bases from V and 4 bases from J, leaving 13 bases between. Germline CDR1 is MNHNY and CDR2 is SVGAGI (reference sequence). CDR3 in amino acids: CASIADSLYGYTF. The CDR3 DNA reads as TGTGCCAGCATTGCGGACAGCCTCTATGGCTACACCTTC.

This clonotype has a handful of counts. The chain employs TRBV20-1 and TRBJ2-1; D might be TRBD2 (6 bases). Per the germline V gene, CDR1 is DFQATT and CDR2 is SNEGSKA (reference sequence). Trimming left V 2 bases short and J 2 bases short, with 22 bases between. This CDR3 has 18 amino acids. This CDR3 reads CSARSSSGGGGTYNEQFF. CDR3 nucleotide sequence: TGCAGTGCTAGATCCTCCAGTGGTGGGGGAGGAACCTACAATGAGCAGTTCTTC.